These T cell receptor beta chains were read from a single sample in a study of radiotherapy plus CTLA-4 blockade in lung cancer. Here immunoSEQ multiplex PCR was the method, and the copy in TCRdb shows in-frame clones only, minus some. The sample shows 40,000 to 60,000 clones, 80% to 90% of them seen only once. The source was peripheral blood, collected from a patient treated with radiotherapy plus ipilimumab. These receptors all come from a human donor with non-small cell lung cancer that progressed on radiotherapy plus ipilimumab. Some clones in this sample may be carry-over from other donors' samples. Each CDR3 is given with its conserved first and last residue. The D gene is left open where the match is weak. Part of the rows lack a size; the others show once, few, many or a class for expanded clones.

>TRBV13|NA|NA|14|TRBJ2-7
CASSLRQEVHEQYF
TGTGCCAGCAGCTTACGACAGGAGGTACACGAGCAGTACTTC
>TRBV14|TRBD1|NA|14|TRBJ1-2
CASSRLDRGGGYTF
TGTGCCAGCAGCCGCCTTGACAGGGGAGGAGGCTACACCTTC
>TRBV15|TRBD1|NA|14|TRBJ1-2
CATSTRDRTHGYTF
TGTGCCACCAGCACCCGGGACAGGACACATGGCTACACCTTC
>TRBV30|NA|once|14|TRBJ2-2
CAWSMGAYTGELFF
TGTGCCTGGAGTATGGGGGCGTACACCGGGGAGCTGTTTTTT
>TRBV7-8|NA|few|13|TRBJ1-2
CASSPSRGDGYTF
TGTGCCAGCAGCCCCAGCAGGGGCGATGGCTACACCTTC
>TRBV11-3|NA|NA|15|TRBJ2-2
CASSPGEYGSGELFF
TGTGCCAGCAGCCCAGGGGAGTACGGTTCCGGGGAGCTGTTTTTT
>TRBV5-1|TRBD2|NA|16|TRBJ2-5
CASSQNSGRASETQYF
TGCGCCAGCAGCCAAAATAGCGGGAGGGCCTCGGAGACCCAGTACTTC
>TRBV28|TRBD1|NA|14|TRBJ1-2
CASRPGQGDLGYTF
TGTGCCAGCAGACCGGGACAGGGAGATCTTGGCTACACCTTC
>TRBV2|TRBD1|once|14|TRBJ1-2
CASTIQGANYGYTF
TGTGCCAGCACCATACAGGGGGCTAACTATGGCTACACCTTC
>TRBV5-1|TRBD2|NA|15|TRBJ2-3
CASSLTSGGPDTQYF
TGCGCCAGCAGCTTGACTAGCGGGGGACCAGATACGCAGTATTTT
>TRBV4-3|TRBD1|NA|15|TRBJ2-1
CASSQGGTGGGEQFF
TGCGCCAGCAGCCAAGGCGGGACAGGGGGCGGTGAGCAGTTCTTC
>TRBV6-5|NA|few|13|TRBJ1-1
CASSYDMNTEAFF
TGTGCCAGCAGTTACGACATGAACACTGAAGCTTTCTTT
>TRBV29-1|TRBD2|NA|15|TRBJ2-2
CSVELAGEGAGELFF
TGCAGCGTTGAACTAGCGGGAGAAGGGGCCGGGGAGCTGTTTTTT
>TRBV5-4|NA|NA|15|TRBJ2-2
CASSLAGTNTGELFF
TGTGCCAGCAGCTTGGCGGGGACGAACACCGGGGAGCTGTTTTTT
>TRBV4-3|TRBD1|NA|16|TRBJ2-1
CASSQEPGTGGNEQFF
TGCGCCAGCAGCCAGGAACCCGGGACAGGTGGCAATGAGCAGTTCTTC
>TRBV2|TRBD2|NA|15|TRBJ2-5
CASLPAGVRQETQYF
TGTGCCAGCTTACCAGCGGGAGTGCGGCAAGAGACCCAGTACTTC
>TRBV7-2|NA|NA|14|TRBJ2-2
CASSPWLRAGELFF
TGTGCCAGCAGCCCCTGGTTGAGGGCCGGGGAGCTGTTTTTT
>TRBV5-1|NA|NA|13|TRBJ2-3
CASSFPETDTQYF
TGCGCCAGCAGCTTTCCAGAAACAGATACGCAGTATTTT
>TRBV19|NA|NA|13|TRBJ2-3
CASRKGSTDTQYF
TGTGCCAGTAGGAAGGGGAGCACAGATACGCAGTATTTT
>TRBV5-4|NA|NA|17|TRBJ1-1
CASSYTARGASYTEAFF
TGTGCCAGCAGCTATACCGCTCGCGGGGCTTCGTACACTGAAGCTTTCTTT
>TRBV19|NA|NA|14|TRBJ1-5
CASRGRGGNQPQHF
TGTGCCAGTCGAGGGCGGGGTGGCAATCAGCCCCAGCATTTT
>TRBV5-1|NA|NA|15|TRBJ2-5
CASMDRLSPGETQYF
TGCGCCAGCATGGACAGATTAAGTCCAGGGGAGACCCAGTACTTC
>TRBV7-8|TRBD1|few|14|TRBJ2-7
CASSEGQGGPQQYF
TGTGCCAGCAGCGAGGGACAGGGAGGGCCCCAGCAGTACTTC
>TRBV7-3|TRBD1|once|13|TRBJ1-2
CASSPRQGHGYTF
TGTGCCAGCAGCCCCAGACAGGGCCATGGCTACACCTTC
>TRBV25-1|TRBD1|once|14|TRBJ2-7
CASSEFWTGNEQYF
TGTGCCAGCAGTGAATTTTGGACAGGGAACGAGCAGTACTTC
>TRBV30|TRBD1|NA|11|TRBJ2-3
CAWRMGQGQYF
TGTGCCTGGAGAATGGGACAGGGGCAGTATTTT
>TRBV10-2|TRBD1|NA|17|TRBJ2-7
CASSGFPVGQGLPEQYF
TGCGCCAGCAGTGGTTTTCCGGTGGGACAGGGCCTTCCCGAGCAGTACTTC
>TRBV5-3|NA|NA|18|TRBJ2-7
CACKRRDIRILSSYEQYF
TGTGCCTGTAAACGCAGGGACATCCGAATCCTAAGCTCCTACGAGCAGTACTTC
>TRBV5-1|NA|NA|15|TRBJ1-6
CASSLVPDSNSPLHF
TGCGCCAGCAGCTTGGTACCAGATTCTAATTCACCCCTCCACTTT
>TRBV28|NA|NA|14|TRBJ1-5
CASRRISSNQPQHF
TGTGCCAGCAGGAGAATTTCTAGCAATCAGCCCCAGCATTTT
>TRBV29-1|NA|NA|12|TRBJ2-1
CSSLRGINEQFF
TGCAGCTCCCTAAGGGGAATCAATGAGCAGTTCTTC
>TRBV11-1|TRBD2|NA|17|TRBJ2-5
CASSPKYLAVEGETQYF
TGTGCCAGCAGCCCCAAGTACCTAGCGGTTGAAGGGGAGACCCAGTACTTC